Below, one T cell receptor (beta chain) is given with its context. As yet, its antigen is unknown. Germline CDR1 MGHDK, CDR2 SYGVNS. This CDR3 has 13 amino acids. V was clipped by 6 bases and J by 1 base, with 9 bases between them. This sample is drawn from a study of cytomegalovirus exposure and HLA in healthy donors. Notes on the study in general: Many donors shared some public TCRs, even though most TCR sequences were rare. Reports showed the classifier diagnosing cytomegalovirus status with high specificity and sensitivity.

Profiled with immunoSEQ multiplex PCR; TCRdb holds only in-frame clones, not every one. The data hold some 150,000 clones, with 85% to 90% observed a single time. The chain links TRBV25-1 to TRBJ1-1, with D perhaps TRBD1 (5 bases). The sequenced sample consisted of PBMCs. The receptor's source is a woman between 18 and 29 years old in good health and CMV-seropositive. In DNA, the CDR3 is TGTGCCAGCAGAGGGGCCGGGAACACTGAAGCTTTCTTT. Protein product: CASRGAGNTEAFF.